The entry that follows covers one T cell receptor beta chain sequence. Germline values: CDR1 SGHTA, CDR2 FQGTGA. The CDR3 covers 13 residues. Trimming stripped 2 bases from V and 5 bases from J, with 9 bases between. The sample originates from a study of blood T cell repertoires in COVID-19. Overall study: T cells, B-cell-depleted T cells, or PBMCs supplied cDNA or gDNA.

Source study methods: Reference gene primers were amplified, and this amplification served to estimate nucleated cell counts. Here immunoSEQ multiplex PCR was the method, and the copy in TCRdb shows in-frame clones only, minus some. V and J calls and clone size are copied from that table; D and trimming were computed from the DNA. The data contain 100,000 to 150,000 clones, about 85% of them singletons. Material: peripheral blood. This TCR was sampled from a man aged 55 to 69 with acute or convalescent COVID-19. The chain combines TRBV7-3 with TRBJ1-1; D is perhaps TRBD1 (6 bases). CDR3 residues: CASSLVRGTEAFF. The CDR3 bases are TGTGCCAGCAGCTTAGTAAGGGGGACTGAAGCTTTCTTT.